The clone carrying this TCR beta chain was counted only a few times. Its antigen is still unknown. Sample-barcoded 5' priming and a J-beta primer mix drove a second PCR of 7 to 11 cycles. The template-switch adaptor, which had 12 random nucleotides, put a tag on each cDNA molecule. Using its own MiXCR run on the 5' RACE reads, TCRdb lists one record per CDR3 protein. In the table there are hundreds of thousands of distinct CDR3 sequences, around 36% of which are singletons. The sample is drawn from a study of blood T cells in healthy people across ages. The study, taken as a whole, reports: Changes in expanded clonotypes were possibly confounded, as the CMV status of donors was unknown. Diversity figures based on one million T cells were deemed too low.

The CDR3 length is 16 residues. V shed 4 bases, J shed 2 bases, and the junction held 9 bases outside the gene matches. The germline gives CDR1 SGHRS, CDR2 YFSETQ. This receptor was obtained from a man aged 18 to 29 in good health. What was sequenced was blood. The chain recombines TRBV5-1 with TRBJ2-3; 8 bases fit TRBD2. CDR3: CASSPGGTLNTDTQYF. The CDR3 DNA reads as TGCGCCAGCAGCCCGGGGGGGACACTTAACACAGATACGCAGTATTTT.